One and the same sample provided the 11 T cell receptor beta chains below, sequenced in a study of OX40 agonist ivuxolimab in advanced cancers. Clones were read by immunoSEQ multiplex PCR, and TCRdb kept only the in-frame ones, dropping some. Of about 42,000 clones in the sample, 75% to 90% were seen once. The source was CD4+ or CD8+ T cells sorted from blood, collected in a trial of the OX40 agonist ivuxolimab. The receptor set was obtained from an adult with an advanced solid tumor such as melanoma, head and neck, liver or kidney cancer.

The V and J genes are TRBV14 and TRBJ2-1; 10 nucleotides line up with TRBD2. CDR3 length: 16 residues. V was clipped by 4 bases and J by 6 bases; unmatched bases: 9. Germline values: CDR1 SGHDN, CDR2 FVKESK. CDR3 in amino acids: CASSPHGGLASNEQFF. The CDR3 DNA reads TGTGCCAGCAGCCCCCATGGGGGACTAGCGTCCAATGAGCAGTTCTTC.

Points on this clone: Lacking the conserved final phenylalanine or tryptophan, this CDR3 likely reflects a read error. The DNA is omitted, as the CDR3 cannot be located on it reliably, and the CDR3 follows TCRdb's listing. The gene calls are TRBV9 and TRBJ2-7; the listed D gene, TRBD2, was not tested against the DNA. A total of 12 residues make up the CDR3, ends included. The V gene's germline CDR1 is SGDLS and CDR2 YYNGEE. The CDR3 region is CASSLGGGGPLY.

This chain connects TRBV7-2 to TRBJ2-1; D possibly corresponds to TRBD1 (5 bases). The CDR3 has 15 residues. The V gene lost 5 bases and the J gene lost 2 bases, with 13 bases spanning the gap. Looked up from germline, CDR1 is SGHTA and CDR2 is FQGNSA. The CDR3 here is CASSRRGSPYNEQFF. The CDR3 nucleotides are TGTGCCAGCAGCCGAAGGGGAAGCCCCTACAATGAGCAGTTCTTC. Based on the CDR3 plus reference TRBV7-2 and TRBJ2-1, the full variable domain is GAGVSQSPSNKVTEKGKDVELRCDPISGHTALYWYRQSLGQGLEFLIYFQGNSAPDKSGLPSDRFSAERTGGSVSTLTIQRTQQEDSAVYLCASSRRGSPYNEQFFGPGTRLTVL.

This clone was seen a handful of times. As DNA, the CDR3 is TGCGCCAGCAGCCTACAAGGATTGAACACCGGGGAGCTGTTTTTT. Amino acid sequence: CASSLQGLNTGELFF. The chain employs TRBV5-1 and TRBJ2-2, with D unresolved. The V end was cut by 4 bases, the J end by 1 base, with 11 bases between. The CDR3 extends over 15 amino acids. From germline, CDR1 is SGHRS and CDR2 YFSETQ.

This chain joins TRBV7-3 and TRBJ2-1; 8 nucleotides agree with TRBD2. V trimming: 3 bases; J trimming: 9 bases; junction bases outside the gene matches: 7. Germline values: CDR1 SGHTA, CDR2 FQGTGA. The CDR3 is 14 amino acids. CDR3 in amino acids: CASSFGRAGGEQFF. The CDR3 region has the DNA TGTGCCAGCAGCTTCGGGAGGGCAGGCGGTGAGCAGTTCTTC.

DNA of the CDR3: TGCGCCAGCAGCTTGGCCGAGGGAAACGGCGAGCAGTACTTC. Encoded protein: CASSLAEGNGEQYF. The chain carries TRBV5-1 and TRBJ2-7, with a tentative D call TRBD2 (5 bases). Deletions cut 0 bases from V and 6 bases from J, with 13 bases between. Germline lookup yields CDR1 SGHRS and CDR2 YFSETQ. This CDR3 spans 14 amino acids. Using reference TRBV5-1 and TRBJ2-7 for the parts outside the CDR3, the full variable domain is KAGVTQTPRYLIKTRGQQVTLSCSPISGHRSVSWYQQTPGQGLQFLFEYFSETQRNKGNFPGRFSGRQFSNSRSEMNVSTLELGDSALYLCASSLAEGNGEQYFGPGTRLTVT.

The chain employs TRBV15 and TRBJ2-3; D possibly uses TRBD1 or TRBD2 (5 bases each). Germline CDR1 LNHNV, CDR2 YYDKDF (reference sequence). This CDR3 is 15 amino acids long. The germline V and J ends were trimmed by 1 base and 2 bases, with 10 bases remaining between them. CDR3 sequence: CATSRAGTYTDTQYF. CDR3 coding DNA: TGTGCCACCAGCAGAGCAGGGACCTACACAGATACGCAGTATTTT.

The chain couples TRBV5-1 to TRBJ2-6, with D possibly matching TRBD2 (7 bases). Trimming shortened V by 0 bases and J by 3 bases, and 10 bases separated the two germline ends. Looked up from germline, CDR1 is SGHRS and CDR2 is YFSETQ. The CDR3 length is 16 residues. CDR3 sequence: CASSLAGGLGANVLTF. In nucleotides, the CDR3 is TGCGCCAGCAGCTTGGCCGGGGGGCTTGGGGCCAACGTCCTGACTTTC. Looking up the rest from reference TRBV5-1 and TRBJ2-6 gives the full variable domain: KAGVTQTPRYLIKTRGQQVTLSCSPISGHRSVSWYQQTPGQGLQFLFEYFSETQRNKGNFPGRFSGRQFSNSRSEMNVSTLELGDSALYLCASSLAGGLGANVLTFGAGSRLTVL.

This chain joins TRBV5-1 and TRBJ1-1; TRBD1 is a possible D gene (6 bases). The V gene lost 4 bases and the J gene lost 5 bases, with 12 bases spanning the gap. This CDR3 is built from 13 residues. Germline CDR1 and CDR2: SGHRS and YFSETQ. This CDR3 is CASSGRGRTEAFF. The CDR3 region has the DNA TGCGCCAGCAGCGGCAGGGGTCGGACTGAAGCTTTCTTT.

The V call is TRBV7-9, the J call TRBJ1-2, with a possible D match to TRBD1 (5 bases). CDR3 length: 14 amino acids. Germline-derived CDR1 and CDR2 are SEHNR and FQNEAQ (reference sequence). Trimming left V 5 bases short and J 7 bases short, with 17 bases between. This CDR3 reads CASSLDSLIPGYTF. The CDR3 DNA sequence: TGTGCCAGCAGCCTAGACAGTCTTATTCCTGGCTACACCTTC. Full variable domain (rest looked up from reference TRBV7-9 and TRBJ1-2): DTGVSQNPRHKITKRGQNVTFRCDPISEHNRLYWYRQTLGQGPEFLTYFQNEAQLEKSRLLSDRFSAERPKGSFSTLEIQRTEQGDSAMYLCASSLDSLIPGYTFGSGTRLTVV.

The J gene is TRBJ1-2, the V gene TRBV5-6; no definite D call. The V and J ends lost 2 bases and 5 bases respectively, with 16 bases between them. Germline V gene lookup returns CDR1 SGHDT and CDR2 YYEEEE. The CDR3 is 15 residues long. The CDR3 DNA follows: TGTGCCAGCAGCTTCGATACAGATATACATTATGGCTACACCTTC. Its translation is CASSFDTDIHYGYTF.